These 30 T cell receptor beta chains share one sample of origin, sequenced in a study of cytomegalovirus exposure and HLA in healthy donors (dated by TCRdb to 2016 to 2017). Receptor amplification or capture employed the immunoSEQ multiplex PCR assay. For the multiplex PCR, a mixture combining 60 forward primers for TCR Vbeta segments and 13 reverse primers for TCR Jbeta segments was used. TCRdb stores this immuneACCESS table with in-frame sequences only. Part of the clones is absent; in the studies checked, under half of the shortfall reflects unresolved V genes, and no reason is known for the rest. The data table for this sample lists 130,000 to 150,000 clones. The leading ten clones occupy 0.8% to 1% of the sample. What was sequenced was PBMCs. The receptor set was obtained from a male donor in good health and CMV-seronegative.

The chain links TRBV6-5 to TRBJ2-3, with a tentative D call TRBD2 (5 bases). V was trimmed by 4 bases and J by 4 bases, leaving 12 bases between them. The germline CDR1 and CDR2 sequences are MNHEY and SVGAGI. This CDR3 spans 14 amino acids. The CDR3 loop is CASSSTLGADTQYF. CDR3 DNA: TGTGCCAGCAGTTCCACCCTCGGGGCAGATACGCAGTATTTT.

The gene calls are TRBV30 and TRBJ1-5; 7 positions match TRBD1. This CDR3 has 15 residues. The germline gives CDR1 GTSNPN, CDR2 SVGIG (reference sequence). V lost 2 bases, J lost 5 bases, and 9 bases stayed unmatched. CDR3 nucleotides: TGTGCCTGGAGTAGAGGGGGCTATGGTGATCAGCCCCAGCATTTT. This sequence encodes CAWSRGGYGDQPQHF.

The rearrangement uses TRBV6-5 and TRBJ1-2; D is unclear. CDR3 length equals 13 residues. V was trimmed by 0 bases and J by 6 bases, leaving 8 bases between them. Germline assignment: CDR1 MNHEY and CDR2 SVGAGI. CDR3 nucleotide sequence: TGTGCCAGCAGTTACTCGAGTTCCCATGGCTACACCTTC. Its protein product is CASSYSSSHGYTF.

The V gene is TRBV19, the J gene TRBJ1-1, with 11 bases fitting TRBD1. CDR3 size: 16 residues. Germline V gene data show CDR1 as LNHDA and CDR2 as SQIVND (reference sequence). With 3 bases clipped from V and 2 bases from J, the junction kept 5 bases outside the gene matches. The CDR3 loop is CASSMDRGPLNTEAFF. As DNA, the CDR3 is TGTGCCAGTAGTATGGACAGGGGGCCCCTTAACACTGAAGCTTTCTTT.

The rearrangement uses TRBV6-5 and TRBJ1-1; TRBD1 matches at 9 bases. The CDR3 has 15 amino acids. Germline V lookup: CDR1 MNHEY, CDR2 SVGAGI. With 4 bases clipped from V and 6 bases from J, the junction kept 9 bases outside the gene matches. The CDR3 spells CASSSSGTGLSEAFF. The CDR3 DNA reads TGTGCCAGCAGTTCCTCCGGGACAGGGTTGTCTGAAGCTTTCTTT.

CDR3 sequence reads: CASSIGDRGSFFSPGYTF. CDR3 sequence (DNA): TGTGCCAGCAGCATCGGGGACAGGGGGTCCTTCTTTTCTCCTGGCTACACCTTC. The gene calls are TRBV9 and TRBJ1-2, with 11 bases lining up with TRBD1. Germline CDR1 is SGDLS and CDR2 is YYNGEE. Trimming cost V 4 bases and J 7 bases; bases outside gene matches: 18. The CDR3 totals 18 residues.

The chain employs TRBV6-6 and TRBJ1-5; TRBD1 matches at 10 bases. CDR1 MNHNY and CDR2 SVGAGI come from the germline V gene (reference sequence). The J segment lost 9 bases and the V segment lost 1 base, leaving 9 bases of the junction unmatched. CDR3 size: 16 residues. This chain's CDR3 is CASSYLGGTGDPPQHF. CDR3 DNA: TGTGCCAGCAGTTACTTAGGCGGGACAGGGGATCCGCCCCAGCATTTT.

This chain links TRBV5-1 with TRBJ2-2; D might be TRBD1 (6 bases). Germline V CDR1 and CDR2: SGHRS, YFSETQ. This CDR3 is 17 amino acids long. The V end lost 4 bases, the J end lost 4 bases, and 20 bases lay between the germline ends. DNA of the CDR3: TGCGCCAGCAGCGCCGGGACACACGATCGGCTCACCGGGGAGCTGTTTTTT. This sequence encodes CASSAGTHDRLTGELFF.

V and J are TRBV28 and TRBJ1-5, with 7 bases aligning to TRBD1. In germline, CDR1 is MDHEN, CDR2 SYDVKM. This CDR3 contains 15 residues. V lost 7 bases to trimming and J lost 6 bases; unmatched junction nucleotides: 12. The CDR3 nucleotides read TGTGCCAGCACCCTGACAGGGTCTGGAGGTCAGCCCCAGCATTTT. Encoded protein: CASTLTGSGGQPQHF.

The chain carries TRBV2 and TRBJ1-2; D ambiguous. From germline, CDR1 is SNHLY and CDR2 FYNNEI. The CDR3 is made up of 14 amino acids. Trimming removed 4 bases at V and 5 bases at J, with 14 bases between. The DNA of the CDR3 is TGTGCCAGCAGTGCGGTCAGCGGTGATTATGGCTACACCTTC. Amino acid sequence: CASSAVSGDYGYTF.

The chain couples TRBV28 to TRBJ1-3; the D is unclear. Trimming took 5 bases from V and 0 from J, leaving 8 bases between them. From germline, CDR1 is MDHEN and CDR2 SYDVKM. This CDR3 has 14 amino acids. The CDR3 spells CASSIRVSGNTIYF. The CDR3 DNA sequence: TGTGCCAGCAGTATAAGAGTCTCTGGAAACACCATATATTTT.

The V and J genes are TRBV7-3 and TRBJ2-5; 9 bases fit TRBD2. V shed 2 bases and J 6 bases; nucleotides not matched to a gene: 4. Germline-derived CDR1 and CDR2 are SGHTA and FQGTGA. This CDR3 spans 14 amino acids. The CDR3 spells CASSLLAGRKTQYF. CDR3 nucleotides: TGTGCCAGCAGCTTACTAGCGGGGAGAAAGACCCAGTACTTC.

CDR3 in amino acids: CASSLSVSGNTIYF. For the CDR3, the DNA is TGCGCCAGCAGCTTGTCAGTCTCTGGAAACACCATATATTTT. The rearrangement uses TRBV5-1 and TRBJ1-3; D uncertain. CDR3 length: 14 residues. CDR1 and CDR2 from the germline V gene are SGHRS and YFSETQ. Trimming took off 1 base at V and 0 bases at J, with 5 bases between the two ends.

The rearrangement links TRBV4-1 to TRBJ2-3; TRBD2 matches at 11 bases. This CDR3 is 16 amino acids long. CDR1 and CDR2 from the germline V gene are MGHRA and YSYEKL. Losses at the gene ends were 3 bases for V and 1 base for J; bases not matched to a gene: 3. DNA for the CDR3: TGCGCCAGCAGCCAGGAACTAGCGGGAGGCACAGATACGCAGTATTTT. Encoded protein: CASSQELAGGTDTQYF.

The V gene is TRBV18, the J gene TRBJ2-7; 9 bases line up with TRBD2. The CDR3 extends over 15 amino acids. Germline lookup yields CDR1 KGHSH and CDR2 LQKENI. Trimming removed 3 bases from V and 4 bases from J; junction bases left unmatched: 7. This CDR3 reads CASSPNSGRQYEQYF. In DNA, the CDR3 is TGTGCCAGCTCACCCAATAGCGGGAGACAGTACGAGCAGTACTTC. Combining the CDR3 with reference TRBV18 and TRBJ2-7 gives the whole variable domain NAGVMQNPRHLVRRRGQEARLRCSPMKGHSHVYWYRQLPEEGLKFMVYLQKENIIDESGMPKERFSAEFPKEGPSILRIQQVVRGDSAAYFCASSPNSGRQYEQYFGPGTRLTVT.

CDR3 DNA sequence: TGTGCCAGCAGCTTACAGGGGATAAACACTGAAGCTTTCTTT. It is translated as CASSLQGINTEAFF. The rearrangement uses TRBV7-3 and TRBJ1-1; a possible D gene is TRBD1 (6 bases). The germline CDR1 and CDR2 sequences are SGHTA and FQGTGA. Between the trimmed V and J ends, which lost 2 bases and 2 bases, there was a span of 9 bases. The CDR3 sequence is 14 residues long.

CDR3 loop: CASSVAWGGVSEAFF. The CDR3 DNA reads as TGTGCCAGCAGCGTAGCTTGGGGGGGGGTCTCTGAAGCTTTCTTT. The V and J genes are TRBV9 and TRBJ1-1; TRBD1 might be the D (5 bases). V was clipped by 0 bases and J by 6 bases, with 15 bases between them. CDR3 length: 15 amino acids. CDR1 is SGDLS and CDR2 is YYNGEE in the germline V gene.

The chain links TRBV5-6 to TRBJ1-3; a possible D gene is TRBD1 (6 bases). This CDR3 spans 16 amino acids. Germline V lookup: CDR1 SGHDT, CDR2 YYEEEE. Between the trimmed V and J ends, which lost 9 bases and 0 bases, there was a span of 19 bases. CDR3 protein: CAKLRGTASSGNTIYF. In DNA form, the CDR3 reads TGTGCCAAACTGAGGGGGACGGCATCCTCTGGAAACACCATATATTTT.

The chain combines TRBV27 with TRBJ2-1, with D possibly matching TRBD2 (6 bases). V was pared by 5 bases and J by 15 bases, with 20 bases between. Germline lookup yields CDR1 MNHEY and CDR2 SMNVEV (reference sequence). The CDR3 has 13 residues. CDR3 in amino acids: CASSIRDSPSMFF. The CDR3, as DNA: TGTGCCAGCAGTATTAGGGACTCCCCTTCAATGTTCTTC.

V is TRBV25-1 and J is TRBJ2-7; 10 bases agree with TRBD1. Germline V CDR1 and CDR2: MGHDK, SYGVNS. The CDR3 extends over 15 amino acids. Trimming cost V 6 bases and J 2 bases; bases outside gene matches: 7. The DNA for the CDR3 is TGTGCCAGCAGCACCGGGACAGGGGCAACCTACGAGCAGTACTTC. This encodes CASSTGTGATYEQYF.

This rearrangement joins TRBV18 to TRBJ2-7; 7 nucleotides align to TRBD1. Germline assignment: CDR1 KGHSH and CDR2 LQKENI. The J segment lost 2 bases and the V segment lost 6 bases, leaving 7 bases of the junction unmatched. This CDR3 comprises 14 residues. The CDR3 loop is CASSVTGTTYEQYF. CDR3 nucleotide sequence: TGTGCCAGCTCGGTGACAGGGACCACCTACGAGCAGTACTTC.

The chain uses TRBV30 and TRBJ1-5, with D possibly matching TRBD1 (6 bases). There are 18 residues in the CDR3. V was pared by 3 bases and J by 9 bases, with 30 bases between. Germline assignment: CDR1 GTSNPN and CDR2 SVGIG (reference sequence). The DNA of the CDR3 is TGTGCCTGGAGCCCTTGGGGAAACATTAGGGGGAACCGGGGGCCCCAGCATTTT. Its protein is CAWSPWGNIRGNRGPQHF.

The chain recombines TRBV4-3 with TRBJ1-2, with TRBD1 identical over 7 bases. The CDR3 extends over 14 amino acids. Germline assignment: CDR1 LGHNA and CDR2 YSLEER. V lost 1 base and J lost 4; bases outside the gene matches: 3. For the CDR3, the DNA is TGCGCCAGCAGCCAAGTCAACAGGGGCTATGGCTACACCTTC. This codes for CASSQVNRGYGYTF.

The V gene is TRBV28, the J gene TRBJ1-1, with a possible D match to TRBD1 (5 bases). The length of the CDR3 is 12 residues. V lost 5 bases, J lost 4 bases, and 8 bases lay in between. Germline-derived CDR1 and CDR2 are MDHEN and SYDVKM. The CDR3 loop reads CASSTQGTEAFF. Written as DNA, the CDR3 is TGTGCCAGCAGTACCCAGGGCACTGAAGCTTTCTTT. The entire variable domain, with the rest obtained from reference TRBV28 and TRBJ1-1, is as follows: DVKVTQSSRYLVKRTGEKVFLECVQDMDHENMFWYRQDPGLGLRLIYFSYDVKMKEKGDIPEGYSVSREKKERFSLILESASTNQTSMYLCASSTQGTEAFFGQGTRLTVV.

V gene TRBV5-6 combines with J gene TRBJ1-2, with 7 bases that match TRBD1. The V gene's germline CDR1 is SGHDT and CDR2 YYEEEE. The length of the CDR3 is 14 residues. V dropped 0 bases and J dropped 4; count of bases not matched to a gene: 3. The CDR3: CASSLGDRAYGYTF. The CDR3 DNA follows: TGTGCCAGCAGCTTGGGTGACAGGGCCTATGGCTACACCTTC. Using reference TRBV5-6 and TRBJ1-2 for the parts outside the CDR3, the full variable domain is DAGVTQSPTHLIKTRGQQVTLRCSPKSGHDTVSWYQQALGQGPQFIFQYYEEEERQRGNFPDRFSGHQFPNYSSELNVNALLLGDSALYLCASSLGDRAYGYTFGSGTRLTVV.

This rearrangement joins TRBV6-1 to TRBJ1-2; the match to TRBD1 covers 7 bases. V trimming: 4 bases; J trimming: 7 bases; junction bases outside the gene matches: 9. There are 14 residues in the CDR3. Germline V gives CDR1 MNHNS, CDR2 SASEGT. CDR3 residues: CASSVTGKGSGYTF. In DNA, the CDR3 is TGTGCCAGCAGTGTGACAGGGAAAGGGTCTGGCTACACCTTC.

The chain has TRBV18 and TRBJ2-6; D remains ambiguous. This CDR3 is 13 amino acids long. V lost 3 bases and J 4 bases, leaving 4 bases between the germline ends. The germline CDR1 and CDR2 sequences are KGHSH and LQKENI. CDR3 DNA: TGTGCCAGCTCACCCCCGGGGGCCAACGTCCTGACTTTC. Translated: CASSPPGANVLTF.

The J gene is TRBJ2-1, the V gene TRBV28; D might be TRBD2 (6 bases). The ends were cut back, 6 bases at V and 10 bases at J, with 16 bases in the middle. The CDR3 sequence is 13 residues long. Germline CDR1 MDHEN, CDR2 SYDVKM. CDR3 coding DNA: TGTGCCAGCAGGGACCCCACTAGCTTAGAGCAGTTCTTC. Protein product: CASRDPTSLEQFF. Supplemented by reference TRBV28 and TRBJ2-1, the full variable domain reads DVKVTQSSRYLVKRTGEKVFLECVQDMDHENMFWYRQDPGLGLRLIYFSYDVKMKEKGDIPEGYSVSREKKERFSLILESASTNQTSMYLCASRDPTSLEQFFGPGTRLTVL.

The chain couples TRBV19 to TRBJ1-5, with a weak D call TRBD1 (6 bases). Trimming left V 7 bases short and J 4 bases short, with 17 bases between. The CDR3 has 15 residues. CDR1 LNHDA and CDR2 SQIVND come from the germline V gene (reference sequence). The CDR3, as DNA: TGTGCCAGTACCCCCGGGGGGGCCATTAATCAGCCCCAGCATTTT. As protein: CASTPGGAINQPQHF.

This chain uses TRBV5-1 with TRBJ2-7; 10 bases are shared with TRBD1. Germline V lookup: CDR1 SGHRS, CDR2 YFSETQ. The CDR3 is 15 amino acids. J was trimmed by 5 bases and V by 3 bases; bases with no gene match: 8. CDR3 bases: TGCGCCAGCAGCTGGGCCGGGACAGGGGTGGACGAGCAGTACTTC. As protein: CASSWAGTGVDEQYF. Supplemented by reference TRBV5-1 and TRBJ2-7, the full variable domain reads KAGVTQTPRYLIKTRGQQVTLSCSPISGHRSVSWYQQTPGQGLQFLFEYFSETQRNKGNFPGRFSGRQFSNSRSEMNVSTLELGDSALYLCASSWAGTGVDEQYFGPGTRLTVT.